A selection of T cell receptor beta chains follows, all from one sample in a study of blood T cell repertoires in COVID-19. Profiled with immunoSEQ multiplex PCR; TCRdb holds only in-frame clones, not every one. This sample yields about 120,000 clones, of which roughly two thirds are seen a single time; under 2.5% belongs to the top ten. Sequencing used peripheral blood. All receptors come from a woman aged 70-85 years with acute or convalescent COVID-19. Both conserved end residues are part of each CDR3. Fields, in order: D gene, V gene, J gene, clone size, CDR3 protein, CDR3 DNA. The D gene is left open where the match is weak. Size is omitted from some rows. Given values are once, few, many or a class for expanded clones.

D gene: .
V gene: TRBV19
J gene: TRBJ1-2
clone size: .
CDR3 protein: CASSITPGGKDGYTF
CDR3 DNA: TGTGCCAGTAGTATAACCCCGGGAGGGAAGGATGGCTACACCTTC

D gene: .
V gene: TRBV5-6
J gene: TRBJ1-2
clone size: few
CDR3 protein: CASSFTWATKGQGYTF
CDR3 DNA: TGTGCCAGCAGCTTCACGTGGGCGACGAAGGGGCAGGGCTACACCTTC

D gene: .
V gene: TRBV5-1
J gene: TRBJ2-2
clone size: few
CDR3 protein: CASSYIDGELFF
CDR3 DNA: TGCGCCAGCAGCTACATCGACGGGGAGCTGTTTTTT

D gene: .
V gene: TRBV2
J gene: TRBJ1-6
clone size: once
CDR3 protein: CASSEGAGWMNNSPLHF
CDR3 DNA: TGTGCCAGCAGTGAGGGGGCAGGGTGGATGAATAATTCACCCCTCCACTTT

D gene: .
V gene: TRBV9
J gene: TRBJ2-2
clone size: few
CDR3 protein: CASSVGTGELFF
CDR3 DNA: TGTGCCAGCAGCGTCGGCACCGGGGAGCTGTTTTTT

D gene: .
V gene: TRBV20-1
J gene: TRBJ2-5
clone size: .
CDR3 protein: CSAPRETQYF
CDR3 DNA: TGCAGTGCTCCTCGAGAGACCCAGTACTTC

D gene: TRBD1
V gene: TRBV14
J gene: TRBJ1-2
clone size: .
CDR3 protein: CASSTRTGNGYTF
CDR3 DNA: TGTGCCAGCAGCACACGGACAGGGAATGGCTACACCTTC

D gene: TRBD1
V gene: TRBV4-1
J gene: TRBJ1-2
clone size: .
CDR3 protein: CASSQSPGQGPNYGYTF
CDR3 DNA: TGCGCCAGCAGCCAATCTCCGGGACAGGGTCCTAACTATGGCTACACCTTC

D gene: TRBD1
V gene: TRBV5-1
J gene: TRBJ1-6
clone size: .
CDR3 protein: CASSSQGQGGNSPLHF
CDR3 DNA: TGCGCCAGCAGTTCCCAGGGACAGGGAGGGAATTCACCCCTCCACTTT

D gene: .
V gene: TRBV15
J gene: TRBJ2-1
clone size: .
CDR3 protein: CATSSPSGGWNEQFF
CDR3 DNA: TGTGCCACCAGCAGTCCGTCGGGTGGATGGAATGAGCAGTTCTTC

D gene: TRBD2
V gene: TRBV20-1
J gene: TRBJ2-3
clone size: .
CDR3 protein: CSASLSGGAATQYF
CDR3 DNA: TGCAGTGCTAGTCTTAGCGGGGGGGCCGCTACGCAGTATTTT

D gene: .
V gene: TRBV9
J gene: TRBJ2-3
clone size: .
CDR3 protein: CASSVRLGTDTQYF
CDR3 DNA: TGTGCCAGCAGCGTACGACTAGGCACAGATACGCAGTATTTT

D gene: .
V gene: TRBV9
J gene: TRBJ2-7
clone size: .
CDR3 protein: CASSVDLTREQYF
CDR3 DNA: TGTGCCAGCAGCGTAGATTTGACACGCGAGCAGTACTTC

D gene: TRBD2
V gene: TRBV9
J gene: TRBJ2-1
clone size: .
CDR3 protein: CASSVQAGGENEQFF
CDR3 DNA: TGTGCCAGCAGCGTACAAGCGGGAGGAGAAAATGAGCAGTTCTTC